A single sample is the source of the 3 T cell receptor beta chains below, sequenced in a study of technical replicates of blood from several donors. Only in-frame clones appear in the TCRdb table, and some are missing; sequencing was by immunoSEQ multiplex PCR. The profile shows tens of thousands of clones, around nine tenths of them singletons. Sequencing used T cells isolated from PBMCs. These receptors originate from a human donor in good health.

This clone showed up just once. Compared with germline, one end of the junction differs, possibly owing to a read error. This sequence joins TRBV7-7 and TRBJ2-5, with 15 nucleotides matching TRBD2. The CDR3 contains 15 residues. CDR1 and CDR2 from the germline V gene are SSHAT and FNYEAQ (reference sequence). Here the CDR3 DNA reads TGTGCTAGCAGCTGGGGACTAGCGGGAGGCGAGACCCAGTACTTC. It translates to CASSWGLAGGETQYF.

The J gene is TRBJ2-5, the V gene TRBV2; no definite D call. Germline values: CDR1 SNHLY, CDR2 FYNNEI. V dropped 5 bases and J dropped 7 bases, with 11 bases sitting between them. This CDR3 has 12 residues. The CDR3 DNA follows: TGTGCCAGCAGTTCTGTTTCGGTGACCCAGTACTTC. This translates into CASSSVSVTQYF.

V gene TRBV9 combines with J gene TRBJ2-3; D call uncertain. Germline-derived CDR1 and CDR2 are SGDLS and YYNGEE. V lost 3 bases, J lost 0 bases, and 5 bases lay in between. This CDR3 has 13 residues. The CDR3 nucleotides are TGTGCCAGCAGCGCTGTTAGCACAGATACGCAGTATTTT. Protein sequence: CASSAVSTDTQYF.